This is a list of T cell receptor beta chains from one sample in a study of tumor-infiltrating lymphocytes in primary liver carcinoma. In TCRdb, the multiplex PCR reads were re-called with MiXCR into one record per CDR3 protein. The sample lists tens of thousands of distinct CDR3 sequences, over 65% occurring once. Sequencing input: liver tumor tissue from sampling region 5. The source of these receptors is a man in his forties with primary liver carcinoma and hepatitis B virus infection. The CDR3 runs from the conserved cysteine through the conserved F or W. Fields, in order: D gene, V gene, clone size, J gene, CDR3 DNA, CDR3 protein. A D gene is named only where the DNA matches it firmly. Some rows mark clone size as missing; the rest say once, few, many or name a class of expanded clone.

>.|TRBV30|.|TRBJ1-6
TGTGCCTGGTCCCGTGACCAAGAGAATTCACCCTTCCACTTT
CAWSRDQENSPFHF
>.|TRBV14|.|TRBJ2-3
TGTGCCAGCAGCCAAGCGACCGGGACGGCAAGATACGCAGTATTT
CASSQATGTARYAVF
>TRBD2|TRBV7-8|.|TRBJ2-3
TGTGGCAGCAGCTCGGGACTAGCGGGACGGGTCTCCGAGGGGACAGATACGCAGTATTTT
CGSSSGLAGRVSEGTDTQYF
>.|TRBV29-1|.|TRBJ1-2
TGCAGTGTTGAAGCAGGCGGAGCGCACTATGGCTACACCTTC
CSVEAGGAHYGYTF
>.|TRBV5-1|.|TRBJ2-2
TGCGCCAGCAGCCGCGCAAGGGCTCACACAGGGGAGCTGTTTTTT
CASSRARAHTGELFF
>.|TRBV5-1|.|TRBJ2-2
TGCGCCAGCAGCCATCCGCTCGGGGACATCGGGGAGCTGTTTTTT
CASSHPLGDIGELFF
>.|TRBV6-5|.|TRBJ2-7
TGTGCCAGCAGTTACGCCTCAGACGGCTCAGGGGAGCAGTACTTC
CASSYASDGSGEQYF
>.|TRBV18|many|TRBJ2-4
TGTGCCAGCTCACCAACTAGGTCCGTGGACATTCAGTACTTC
CASSPTRSVDIQYF
>.|TRBV6-5|.|TRBJ1-1
TGTGCCAACACTGACCTGGGGCAGGGGAGAACTGAAACTTTCTTT
CANTDLGQGRTETFF
>TRBD1|TRBV6-2/TRBV6-3|.|TRBJ2-7
TGTACAAGCAGTTCGGGACAGAGCTCCTACGAGCAGTACTTC
CTSSSGQSSYEQYF
>TRBD1|TRBV29-1|few|TRBJ2-1
TGCAGCGTTGTCGGACAGGGACCTTCCAATGAGCAGTTCTTC
CSVVGQGPSNEQFF
>TRBD2|TRBV5-1|.|TRBJ2-5
TGCGCCAGCGGCTTTTCCAGCGGGAGCGAGACCCAGTACTTC
CASGFSSGSETQYF
>.|TRBV11-2|.|TRBJ1-2
TGTGCCAGCAGTTCCGGGACGGAAAATGGCTACACCTTC
CASSSGTENGYTF
>.|TRBV6-6|.|TRBJ1-1
TGTGTCAGCAACTACCAGGGCCAGGCAGATGAAGCTTTCTTT
CVSNYQGQADEAFF
>TRBD1|TRBV28|many|TRBJ2-2
TGTGCCAGCAGTCCGACAGGGCGGACCGGGGAGCTGTTTTTT
CASSPTGRTGELFF
>.|TRBV10-3|.|TRBJ2-5
TGTGCCACCAGTTGGGGGGAGACCCAGTATTTC
CATSWGETQYF
>.|TRBV11-2|medium-sized|TRBJ1-1
TGTGCCAGCAGCACAGCCGGTTCCGTAACTGAAGCTTTCTTT
CASSTAGSVTEAFF
>.|TRBV5-5|.|TRBJ2-5
TGTGCCAGCAGCTTGAGGCTAGCAAGAGGGTATCAAGAGACCCAATACTTC
CASSLRLARGYQETQYF
>TRBD1|TRBV20-1|.|TRBJ2-1
TGCAGTGCTGACGGCCACCGGGACAGCGATGAGCAGTTCTTC
CSADGHRDSDEQFF
>.|TRBV19|once|TRBJ2-7
TGTGCCGGTAACAGAGGAGAAAACCCCTACGAGCAGTACTTC
CAGNRGENPYEQYF
>.|TRBV7-9|many|TRBJ2-1
TGTGCCAGCAGCTTAGGGGGGCCGAGCTCCTACAATGAGCAGTTCTTC
CASSLGGPSSYNEQFF
>TRBD1|TRBV6-5|.|TRBJ2-3
TGTACCAGCAGGAAAACAGGGGGCGTGACACAGTATTTT
CTSRKTGGVTQYF
>.|TRBV2|.|TRBJ1-5
TGTGCCAGCACAGGGGTTTATAGCAATCAGCCCCAGCATTTT
CASTGVYSNQPQHF
>.|TRBV4-1|.|TRBJ1-1
TGCGCCAGCGGCCAAGAGTTGGGACTCGAAACTTTCTTT
CASGQELGLETFF
>.|TRBV6-2/TRBV6-3|many|TRBJ2-7
TGTGCCAGCAGTTACTCCCCGCCGGAGGGGATTTCTTCTTACGAGCAGTACTTC
CASSYSPPEGISSYEQYF
>.|TRBV6-2/TRBV6-3|.|TRBJ2-7
TGTGCCAGCAGCTACAATCCGTACAGGCAGTACTTC
CASSYNPYRQYF
>.|TRBV4-1|.|TRBJ2-1
TGCGCAAGCAGCCAAAGATCTGTGACCTACATTGAGCAGTTCTTC
CASSQRSVTYIEQFF
>.|TRBV10-2|.|TRBJ2-7
TGCGCCGGCAGACCTCCCGTTTTAGGTTACGAGCAGTACTTC
CAGRPPVLGYEQYF
>TRBD1|TRBV6-5|.|TRBJ2-6
TGTGCCAGCAGGACAAGGGACAGATCCGGGGCCAATGTCCTGACTTTC
CASRTRDRSGANVLTF
>.|TRBV7-9|.|TRBJ1-1
TGTGCCAGTAGCCCGACGGGCTTTTGGGGATCTGAAACTTTCTTT
CASSPTGFWGSETFF
>.|TRBV10-2|.|TRBJ1-6
TGCGCCAGCAGTGAGTCCAGCTCCTTTAATTTACCCCTCCACTTT
CASSESSSFNLPLHF
>.|TRBV6-1|many|TRBJ2-5
TGTGCCAGCAGTAACAACCCATCAGCGGTTTCCCCCGAGACCCAGTACTTC
CASSNNPSAVSPETQYF
>TRBD1|TRBV2|many|TRBJ1-4
TGTGCCAGCGGACCACTGACAGGGAATGAAAAACTGTTTTTT
CASGPLTGNEKLFF
>.|TRBV5-1|.|TRBJ2-3
TGCGCCAGCAGCTTGGAAGGGAATCCAACAGATAAGCAGTATTTT
CASSLEGNPTDKQYF
>.|TRBV4-1|many|TRBJ1-5
TGCGCCAGCAGCCAAGATGGAGGGAGCAATCAGCCCCAGCATTTT
CASSQDGGSNQPQHF
>.|TRBV7-9|many|TRBJ2-7
TGTGCCAGCAGCGGGGACACCGGTAAAGACGAGCAGTACTTC
CASSGDTGKDEQYF
>.|TRBV6-5|.|TRBJ2-1
TGTGCCAGCAGCACGCGGGGAAGGCTCGGGCACAATGAGCAGTTCTTC
CASSTRGRLGHNEQFF
>TRBD1|TRBV13|few|TRBJ1-5
TGTGCCAGCAGCTTAAACCCCCCTACAGGGGGCGACGATCGGCCCCAGCATTTT
CASSLNPPTGGDDRPQHF
>TRBD2|TRBV6-2/TRBV6-3|.|TRBJ2-3
TGTGCCAGCAGTTCGAGGCTAGCGGATACAGATACGCGGTATTTT
CASSSRLADTDTRYF
>TRBD1|TRBV4-1|.|TRBJ1-6
TGCGCCAGCAGCCGAAGTGCGGGACAGACTTATAATTCACCCCTCCATTTT
CASSRSAGQTYNSPLHF
>.|TRBV29-1|.|TRBJ2-7
TGTAGCGTTAGAAAGGGGTACGATCAGTACTTC
CSVRKGYDQYF
>.|TRBV6-2/TRBV6-3|.|TRBJ2-7
TGTGCCAGCAATTACCGGGGTCCCTATGAGCAGTACTTC
CASNYRGPYEQYF
>TRBD1|TRBV4-1|.|TRBJ2-7
TGCGTCAGCAGCCAAGAGGGACAGGCCTACGAGCAGTACTTC
CVSSQEGQAYEQYF
>.|TRBV5-6|.|TRBJ1-1
TGTGCCAGCAGCTCCCCCGGAGGCAACACTGTAGCTTTCTTT
CASSSPGGNTVAFF
>TRBD2|TRBV10-2|once|TRBJ2-3
TGCGCCAGTAGAGAATGGACTAGCAGGAGAGGGGCGGATACGCAGTATTTT
CASREWTSRRGADTQYF
>TRBD1|TRBV10-3|.|TRBJ1-4
TGTGCCATCAGTGGCTCACCGGGACAGAGTGATGAAAAGCTGTTTTTT
CAISGSPGQSDEKLFF